These T cell receptor beta chains were read from a single sample in a study of beta chain features in type 1 diabetes. TCRdb's table, derived via immunoSEQ multiplex PCR, lists solely in-frame clones and lacks some. The sample consists of about 140,000 clones, 6.9% of them appearing once. What was sequenced was central memory CD4+ T cells from blood. These TCRs come from a woman in her twenties or thirties in good health. Each CDR3 is given with its conserved first and last residue. Size tells how often a clone was seen (once, few, many) or the class of an expanded clone, and some rows leave it out.

v_call cdr3_length clone_size cdr3_aa
TRBV30 15 . CAWTIGEYGANVLTF
TRBV28 15 few CASSLASGSYNEQFF
TRBV5-1 15 few CASSLEGRTGREQYF
TRBV7-2 14 . CASSFSVGSDGYTF
TRBV27 14 . CASSKRESSYEQYF
TRBV7-2 15 few CASGQGAVSYNEQFF
TRBV5-4 16 many CASSRTSGTYQETQYF
TRBV5-6 17 . CASSTDRGRSGANVLTF
TRBV7-7 15 few CASSFSGASTGELFF
TRBV27 15 . CASAISGHPVTEAFF
TRBV7-9 15 few CASSLDGGRGNEQFF